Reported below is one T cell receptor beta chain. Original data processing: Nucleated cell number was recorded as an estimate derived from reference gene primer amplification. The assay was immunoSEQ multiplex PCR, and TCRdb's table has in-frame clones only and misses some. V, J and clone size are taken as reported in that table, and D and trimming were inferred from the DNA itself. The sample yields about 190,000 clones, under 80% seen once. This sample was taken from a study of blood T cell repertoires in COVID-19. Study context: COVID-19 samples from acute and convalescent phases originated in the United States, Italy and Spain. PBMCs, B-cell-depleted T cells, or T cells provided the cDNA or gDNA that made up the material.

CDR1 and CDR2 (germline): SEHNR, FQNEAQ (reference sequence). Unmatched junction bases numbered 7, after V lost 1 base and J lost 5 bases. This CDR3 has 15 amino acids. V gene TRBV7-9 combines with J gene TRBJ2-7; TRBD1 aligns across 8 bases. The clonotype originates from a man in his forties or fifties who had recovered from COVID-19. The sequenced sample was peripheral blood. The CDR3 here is CASSLVVQGANEQYF. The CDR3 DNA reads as TGTGCCAGCAGCTTAGTGGTCCAGGGGGCAAACGAGCAGTACTTC.